The T cell receptor beta chain under discussion was sequenced for a study of control samples from healthy donors and cancer patients. Repertoires were generated with immunoSEQ multiplex PCR, while TCRdb's copy carries only in-frame clones and drops some. The table shows 65,000 to 100,000 clones, with more than 75% occurring only once. Per the germline V gene, CDR1 is SGHRS and CDR2 is YFSETQ. The V end lost 4 bases, the J end lost 5 bases, and 18 bases lay between the germline ends. CDR3 length equals 15 residues. This rearrangement joins TRBV5-1 to TRBJ2-5, with D perhaps assigned TRBD1 or TRBD2 (6 bases each). The source of this sequence is a man in his forties or fifties in good health. The material sequenced was blood. In DNA form, the CDR3 reads TGCGCCAGCAGCCGGGAAGGGGGGTCCAGGGAGACCCAGTACTTC. Protein product: CASSREGGSRETQYF.